This T cell receptor beta chain was documented in a study of CD8 T cells in Susac syndrome. TCR beta sequencing was performed on blood CD8+ and CD4+ T cells. Healthy donors served as the controls. They were matched for age and sex. CDR1 is SNHLY and CDR2 is FYNNEI in the germline V gene. This CDR3 region has 15 residues. Trimming took 5 bases from V and 4 from J; bases not matched to a gene: 8. Reverse transcription of about 0.5 to 1 ug RNA used random hexamers. TCR beta CDR3 was amplified by immunoSEQ multiplex PCR. This amplification extended across 54 Vbeta and 13 Jbeta segments. MiXCR, run by TCRdb on the immunoSEQ multiplex PCR reads, gives a single entry per CDR3 protein. This table has approximately 120,000 distinct CDR3 sequences, around 94% appearing once.

The chain couples TRBV2 to TRBJ2-5, with 9 nucleotides matching TRBD2. Material for sequencing was CD4+ T cells from PBMCs. The TCR was taken from a human donor in good health. The CDR3 nucleotides read TGTGCCAGCAGTCCTTTAGCGGGAGCCGCAGAGACCCAGTACTTC. Translating gives CASSPLAGAAETQYF.